What follows are 3 T cell receptor beta chains derived from one specimen sequenced in a study of blood T cells in healthy people across ages. A second roughly 7 to 12 cycle PCR used barcoded and J-beta primers. TCRdb used MiXCR to reprocess the 5' RACE reads, holding one entry per CDR3 protein. The repertoire has over 550,000 distinct CDR3 sequences, approximately 30% of them found once; the top ten carry approximately 15%. Input material: blood. These receptors all come from a woman aged 80 or older in good health.

The sample holds many counts of this clonotype. CDR3 in amino acids: CASSPDGAELEKLFF. CDR3 sequence (DNA): TGTGCCAGCAGCCCCGACGGCGCGGAACTTGAAAAACTGTTTTTT. The chain links TRBV7-2 to TRBJ1-4; no definite D call. Trimming cost V 5 bases and J 7 bases, with 17 bases left between them. The CDR3 is made up of 15 amino acids. CDR1 and CDR2 from the germline V gene are SGHTA and FQGNSA.

The rearrangement joins TRBV7-2 to TRBJ2-5; D might be TRBD2 (6 bases). The CDR3 runs 15 residues. Germline values: CDR1 SGHTA, CDR2 FQGNSA. V was shortened by 2 bases and J by 11 bases, with 21 bases between the two germline ends. CDR3 protein: CASSLIGQDYYVQYF. DNA of the CDR3: TGTGCCAGCAGCTTAATAGGGCAGGACTACTACGTGCAGTACTTC.

The genes are TRBV10-3 and TRBJ2-6, with D perhaps TRBD1 (5 bases). The length of the CDR3 is 15 residues. Trimming removed 3 bases at V and 4 bases at J, with 10 bases between. CDR1 is ENHRY, CDR2 SYGVKD, per germline. Here the CDR3 reads CAISDITGGANVLTF. The CDR3 region has the DNA TGTGCCATCAGTGATATAACAGGCGGGGCCAACGTCCTGACTTTC.